The 30 T cell receptor beta chains given below trace back to one sample, sequenced in a study of control samples from healthy donors and cancer patients. Method: immunoSEQ multiplex PCR; TCRdb's copy keeps in-frame clones and lacks some. Of about 83,000 clones in the sample, 75% to 95% were seen once. What was sequenced was blood. The receptor source for this set is a man aged 50-60 years in good health.

The rearrangement uses TRBV5-1 and TRBJ1-1; the D gene is possibly TRBD1 (5 bases). Germline V CDR1 and CDR2: SGHRS, YFSETQ. The CDR3 is made up of 12 amino acids. The V gene lost 0 bases and the J gene lost 7 bases, with 7 bases spanning the gap. The CDR3 loop is CASSLAGGEAFF. CDR3 nucleotides: TGCGCCAGCAGCTTGGCTGGGGGTGAAGCTTTCTTT.

A single count supports this clone. The rearrangement joins TRBV12-5 to TRBJ1-4, with TRBD1 as a possible D gene (5 bases). CDR1 is LGHNT and CDR2 is FRNRAP in the germline V gene. The CDR3 runs to 14 residues. Trimming removed 5 bases at V and 4 bases at J, with 11 bases between. The CDR3 region is CASGRDSRNEKLFF. CDR3 nucleotide sequence: TGTGCTAGTGGTCGAGACAGCCGTAATGAAAAACTGTTTTTT.

The chain recombines TRBV7-2 with TRBJ2-5, with a tentative D call TRBD2 (6 bases). Trimming pared 5 bases from V and 5 bases from J, leaving 21 bases between. The CDR3 spans 16 residues. Germline V lookup: CDR1 SGHTA, CDR2 FQGNSA. CDR3 loop: CASSPWDRTGEETQYF. The CDR3 DNA follows: TGTGCCAGCAGCCCCTGGGACCGGACGGGAGAGGAGACCCAGTACTTC.

The chain links TRBV30 to TRBJ2-7, with TRBD2 matching 8 bases. The length of the CDR3 is 13 residues. The ends lost 4 bases at V and 6 bases at J; junction bases unmatched: 8. Germline V gene data show CDR1 as GTSNPN and CDR2 as SVGIG (reference sequence). The CDR3 DNA is TGTGCCTGGAATCGGGGGGGCCTATCCGAGCAGTACTTC. As protein: CAWNRGGLSEQYF.

The chain joins TRBV18 to TRBJ2-7, with TRBD1 matching 8 bases. Germline V gene data show CDR1 as KGHSH and CDR2 as LQKENI. J was trimmed by 1 base and V by 6 bases; bases with no gene match: 5. The CDR3 loop spans 14 amino acids. Written as DNA, the CDR3 is TGTGCCAGCTCGGACAGGGATTCGTCCTACGAGCAGTACTTC. Translation: CASSDRDSSYEQYF.

The chain recombines TRBV7-2 with TRBJ1-1, with unresolved D. The CDR3 spans 13 residues. CDR1 SGHTA and CDR2 FQGNSA come from the germline V gene. The V and J ends lost 1 base and 6 bases respectively, with 9 bases between them. CDR3 nucleotide sequence: TGTGCCAGCAGCTTAGAAAGAGAATCTGAAGCTTTCTTT. It yields the protein CASSLERESEAFF.

The chain employs TRBV5-4 and TRBJ1-4; D is possibly TRBD1 (6 bases). Germline values: CDR1 SGHNT, CDR2 YYREEE (reference sequence). V lost 3 bases and J lost 6, with 12 bases in between. This CDR3 comprises 14 residues. CDR3: CASSSKGGYEKLFF. The CDR3 coding sequence is TGTGCCAGCAGCTCTAAGGGGGGATATGAAAAACTGTTTTTT.

This sequence joins TRBV12-3 or TRBV12-4 and TRBJ1-5; 7 positions agree with TRBD1. The CDR3 runs to 13 residues. The J segment lost 0 bases and the V segment lost 10 bases, leaving 3 bases of the junction unmatched. For the CDR3, the DNA is TGTGCCACCACAGGGGTTAGCAATCAGCCCCAGCATTTT. Its translation is CATTGVSNQPQHF.

CDR3 nucleotide sequence: TGTGCCATCACGGACGGGTTTGGTTATGGCTACACCTTC. Translated: CAITDGFGYGYTF. The chain uses TRBV10-3 and TRBJ1-2; D is ambiguous. Per germline, CDR1 ENHRY and CDR2 SYGVKD. The V and J ends lost 7 bases and 5 bases respectively, with 14 bases between them. This CDR3 is 13 amino acids long.

The genes are TRBV6-5 and TRBJ1-1; 7 nucleotides agree with TRBD1. Germline V gene sequence: CDR1 MNHEY, CDR2 SVGAGI. This CDR3 is built from 15 residues. Trimming at V came to 4 bases and at J to 4 bases, leaving 9 bases not matched to a gene. The CDR3 protein is CASSSQGPLRTEAFF. The CDR3 bases are TGTGCCAGCAGTTCACAGGGGCCTCTGCGCACTGAAGCTTTCTTT.

The chain carries TRBV24-1 and TRBJ1-2; D gene uncertain. Germline CDR1 KGHDR, CDR2 SFDVKD. Trimming left V 0 bases short and J 8 bases short, with 12 bases between. There are 14 residues in the CDR3. CDR3 sequence reads: CATSDLGRAEGYTF. In DNA, the CDR3 is TGTGCCACCAGTGATTTGGGGAGGGCGGAAGGCTACACCTTC.

The V call is TRBV18, the J call TRBJ1-1; D is perhaps TRBD1 (5 bases). Deletions cut 3 bases from V and 1 base from J, with 9 bases between. The CDR3 extends over 14 amino acids. CDR1 and CDR2 (germline): KGHSH, LQKENI. The CDR3 bases are TGTGCCAGCTCACCCACCCAGGGGAACACTGAAGCTTTCTTT. Translated: CASSPTQGNTEAFF.

Regarding this clone: Other nucleotide sequences from this sample produce the same CDR3. This chain joins TRBV27 and TRBJ2-7, with a tentative D call TRBD1 (7 bases). Between the trimmed V and J ends, which lost 5 bases and 4 bases, there was a span of 21 bases. The V gene's germline CDR1 is MNHEY and CDR2 SMNVEV (reference sequence). The CDR3 sequence is 16 residues long. CDR3 sequence reads: CASSQGGWQGGYEQYF. The CDR3, as DNA: TGTGCCAGCAGTCAAGGGGGTTGGCAGGGGGGATACGAGCAGTACTTC.

By frequency in the sample, this clone is medium-sized (0.01 to 0.1%). At one of its ends the junction is not consistent with the germline gene, which may arise from a read error. The chain links TRBV3-1 (or the pseudogene TRBV3-2) to TRBJ1-1, with 9 bases lining up with TRBD1. This CDR3 is built from 13 residues. The germline gives CDR1 LGHDT, CDR2 YNNKEL (reference sequence). The CDR3 reads CASSHGYRTGGDF. In DNA, the CDR3 is TGTGCCAGCAGCCATGGGTATCGTACAGGGGGCGACTTT.

The chain recombines TRBV9 with TRBJ2-3, with 7 nucleotides matching TRBD2. This CDR3 is built from 15 residues. The trim removed 3 bases at V and 4 bases at J, leaving 8 bases unmatched. CDR1 is SGDLS and CDR2 is YYNGEE in the germline V gene. CDR3 protein: CASSERSGVADTQYF. In nucleotides, the CDR3 is TGTGCCAGCAGCGAGCGAAGCGGGGTGGCAGATACGCAGTATTTT.

The chain has TRBV15 and TRBJ1-5; D is undetermined. Trimming took 2 bases from V and 5 from J, leaving 4 bases between them. Germline CDR1 and CDR2: LNHNV and YYDKDF (reference sequence). The CDR3 totals 12 residues. The CDR3 here is CATSRLDQPQHF. The CDR3 DNA is TGTGCCACCAGCAGACTTGATCAGCCCCAGCATTTT.

The rearrangement joins TRBV7-8 to TRBJ2-5; D may correspond to TRBD1 or TRBD2 (5 bases each). The CDR3 consists of 13 residues. Deletions cut 5 bases from V and 4 bases from J, with 11 bases between. CDR1 is SGHVS, CDR2 FQNEAQ, per germline. In nucleotides, the CDR3 is TGTGCCAGCAGCAGGGACCGGAGAGAGACCCAGTACTTC. Protein sequence: CASSRDRRETQYF.

The rearrangement uses TRBV30 and TRBJ2-5; the match to TRBD2 covers 10 bases. Trimming took 1 base from V and 2 from J; bases not matched to a gene: 4. This CDR3 has 15 residues. Germline CDR1 reads GTSNPN; CDR2 reads SVGIG (reference sequence). The CDR3 here is CAWSARTSGQETQYF. CDR3 nucleotide sequence: TGTGCCTGGAGTGCCAGGACTAGCGGACAAGAGACCCAGTACTTC.

Here the CDR3 reads CASSLEWTGVEKLFF. The CDR3 DNA is TGTGCCAGCAGCTTGGAGTGGACAGGGGTGGAAAAACTGTTTTTT. V is TRBV5-5 and J is TRBJ1-4; TRBD1 matches 9 bases. The V segment lost 0 bases and the J segment 8 bases; nucleotides outside the gene matches: 5. CDR3 size: 15 residues. Germline CDR1 reads SGHKS; CDR2 reads YYEKEE (reference sequence).

The chain has TRBV4-1 and TRBJ2-5; 7 positions agree with TRBD1. V gave up 1 base and J gave up 7 bases; unmatched junction bases: 6. Germline-derived CDR1 and CDR2 are MGHRA and YSYEKL. This CDR3 contains 14 residues. CDR3 protein: CASSQVQGIWTQYF. The CDR3 DNA is TGCGCCAGCAGCCAAGTACAGGGGATATGGACCCAGTACTTC.

This clone has a handful of counts. The genes are TRBV19 and TRBJ2-7, with no clear D. Germline loops: CDR1 LNHDA, CDR2 SQIVND (reference sequence). V lost 3 bases to trimming and J lost 0 bases, with 9 bases between them. The CDR3 covers 14 residues. Here the CDR3 DNA reads TGTGCCAGTAGTATTTACCAGAGCTCCTACGAGCAGTACTTC. Translation: CASSIYQSSYEQYF.

The J gene is TRBJ1-1, the V gene TRBV18; no reliable D call. The CDR3 is 15 residues long. The ends were cut back, 1 base at V and 4 bases at J, with 13 bases in the middle. Germline assignment: CDR1 KGHSH and CDR2 LQKENI. The CDR3 sequence is CASSPRQSVGTEAFF. The CDR3, as DNA: TGTGCCAGCTCACCACGACAATCTGTGGGCACTGAAGCTTTCTTT.

This clone was counted once. The genes are TRBV10-3 and TRBJ2-5, with unresolved D. The CDR3 totals 11 residues. V was trimmed by 3 bases and J by 5 bases, leaving 4 bases between them. Germline CDR1 ENHRY, CDR2 SYGVKD. This CDR3 is CAISDGETQYF. As DNA, the CDR3 is TGTGCCATCAGTGATGGCGAGACCCAGTACTTC.

This sequence joins TRBV27 and TRBJ1-4; D is possibly TRBD1 (5 bases). This CDR3 region has 16 residues. Trimming took 2 bases from V and 2 from J, leaving 12 bases between them. Germline-derived CDR1 and CDR2 are MNHEY and SMNVEV (reference sequence). The CDR3 sequence is CASSLTPGRTNEKLFF. CDR3 DNA sequence: TGTGCCAGCAGTTTAACCCCGGGACGGACTAATGAAAAACTGTTTTTT.

V gene TRBV18 combines with J gene TRBJ1-1, with 7 bases lining up with TRBD1. Germline-derived CDR1 and CDR2 are KGHSH and LQKENI. The CDR3 spans 14 residues. Losses at the gene ends were 6 bases for V and 4 bases for J; bases not matched to a gene: 8. CDR3 sequence reads: CASSPDNRGTEAFF. The CDR3, as DNA: TGTGCCAGCTCCCCGGACAACAGGGGCACTGAAGCTTTCTTT.

This chain joins TRBV9 and TRBJ1-4; tentatively, D is TRBD1 (5 bases). The CDR3 loop spans 15 amino acids. Germline V gene lookup returns CDR1 SGDLS and CDR2 YYNGEE. V lost 4 bases to trimming and J lost 1 base, with 11 bases between them. CDR3 in DNA: TGTGCCAGCAGCCGGGCTCAGGGAACTAATGAAAAACTGTTTTTT. Its protein is CASSRAQGTNEKLFF.

This chain links TRBV30 with TRBJ1-2; D remains unclear. The CDR3 loop spans 15 amino acids. Germline-derived CDR1 and CDR2 are GTSNPN and SVGIG (reference sequence). V lost 2 bases and J lost 5, with 18 bases in between. The CDR3 region has the DNA TGTGCCTGGAGTTTAGGCAGCCTGAGTTCTTATGGCTACACCTTC. It codes for CAWSLGSLSSYGYTF.

The chain joins TRBV24-1 to TRBJ1-5; D is unclear. CDR1 is KGHDR and CDR2 is SFDVKD in the germline V gene. The CDR3 sequence is 13 residues long. Deletions cut 6 bases from V and 7 bases from J, with 12 bases between. CDR3 region: CATSSDGKQPQHF. The DNA for the CDR3 is TGTGCCACCAGTTCGGACGGAAAGCAGCCCCAGCATTTT.

This chain joins TRBV5-6 and TRBJ1-4; no clear D. CDR3 length equals 14 residues. Between the trimmed V and J ends, which lost 2 bases and 6 bases, there was a span of 11 bases. The V gene's germline CDR1 is SGHDT and CDR2 YYEEEE. The CDR3 DNA sequence: TGTGCCAGCAGCTTAGTAGGGTTGGATGAAAAACTGTTTTTT. Translating gives CASSLVGLDEKLFF.

This rearrangement joins TRBV10-2 to TRBJ1-5, with TRBD1 matching 9 bases. Germline CDR1 reads WSHSY; CDR2 reads SAAADI. V lost 8 bases, J lost 3 bases, and 8 bases stayed unmatched. The length of the CDR3 is 15 residues. CDR3: CASGDRDRDNQPQHF. The CDR3 coding sequence is TGCGCCAGCGGGGACCGGGACAGGGACAATCAGCCCCAGCATTTT.